Below are 10 T cell receptor beta chains sequenced from a single sample in a study of blood T cell repertoires in COVID-19. TCRdb keeps only in-frame clones here, not all; method: immunoSEQ multiplex PCR. The data contain under 130,000 clones, roughly 87% of them singletons. Sequencing input: peripheral blood. These receptors were obtained from a middle-aged man with acute or convalescent COVID-19.

This chain connects TRBV29-1 to TRBJ2-5; 8 bases align to TRBD1. Germline assignment: CDR1 SQVTM and CDR2 ANQGSEA. CDR3 length: 15 amino acids. J gave up 2 bases and V 8 bases, and 13 bases lay outside the gene matches. The CDR3 DNA sequence: TGCAGCTTAGCCCGGGACAGGATTGGGCAAGAGACCCAGTACTTC. Amino acid sequence: CSLARDRIGQETQYF.

The V call is TRBV5-4, the J call TRBJ2-1; TRBD2 matches 12 bases. This CDR3 spans 15 amino acids. The germline gives CDR1 SGHNT, CDR2 YYREEE (reference sequence). V was pared by 0 bases and J by 13 bases, with 8 bases of the junction left unmatched. The CDR3 sequence: CASSLAGTSGSNQFF. CDR3 nucleotides: TGTGCCAGCAGCTTGGCAGGGACTAGCGGGTCGAATCAGTTCTTC.

This clone was recorded a few times. The CDR3 DNA sequence: TGTGCCAGCAGCGTCCGACTAGCGGGACTAGATACGCAGTATTTT. The encoded protein is CASSVRLAGLDTQYF. The rearrangement joins TRBV9 to TRBJ2-3; 11 nucleotides match TRBD2. CDR1 is SGDLS and CDR2 is YYNGEE in the germline V gene. The CDR3 runs 15 residues. The V and J ends lost 2 bases and 5 bases, in that order; junction bases with no gene match: 4.

This clone was picked up one time. The genes are TRBV9 and TRBJ2-7; D unclear. Trimming removed 4 bases at V and 0 bases at J, with 11 bases between. This CDR3 spans 14 amino acids. Germline CDR1 is SGDLS and CDR2 is YYNGEE. The CDR3, as DNA: TGTGCCAGCAGCTCTACTACGAGCTCCTACGAGCAGTACTTC. Amino acid sequence: CASSSTTSSYEQYF. Complete variable domain (other parts from reference TRBV9 and TRBJ2-7): DSGVTQTPKHLITATGQRVTLRCSPRSGDLSVYWYQQSLDQGLQFLIQYYNGEERAKGNILERFSAQQFPDLHSELNLSSLELGDSALYFCASSSTTSSYEQYFGPGTRLTVT.

The rearrangement links TRBV7-8 to TRBJ2-3; D is unresolved. The CDR3 has 13 amino acids. The V gene lost 5 bases and the J gene lost 0 bases, with 6 bases spanning the gap. The germline V gene encodes CDR1 SGHVS and CDR2 FQNEAQ. CDR3 in DNA: TGTGCCAGCAGCCCCGGTAGCACAGATACGCAGTATTTT. This sequence encodes CASSPGSTDTQYF. Full variable domain (rest looked up from reference TRBV7-8 and TRBJ2-3): GAGVSQSPRYKVAKRGQDVALRCDPISGHVSLFWYQQALGQGPEFLTYFQNEAQLDKSGLPSDRFFAERPEGSVSTLKIQRTQQEDSAVYLCASSPGSTDTQYFGPGTRLTVL.

The chain has TRBV10-3 and TRBJ2-7; TRBD1 is a possible D gene (6 bases). CDR1 and CDR2 (germline): ENHRY, SYGVKD. V was clipped by 0 bases and J by 5 bases, with 8 bases between them. The CDR3 is 13 residues long. The CDR3 is CAISESAGDEQYF. As DNA, the CDR3 is TGTGCCATCAGTGAGTCCGCAGGGGACGAGCAGTACTTC.

This chain uses TRBV13 with TRBJ2-1; 10 bases align to TRBD1. The CDR3 extends over 18 amino acids. V shed 4 bases and J 5 bases; nucleotides not matched to a gene: 14. Germline assignment: CDR1 PRHDT and CDR2 FYEKMQ (reference sequence). Here the CDR3 reads CASSSRTGGTLAHNEQFF. CDR3 nucleotides: TGTGCCAGCAGCTCCCGGACAGGGGGGACTCTCGCACACAATGAGCAGTTCTTC.

CDR3 loop: CASSLGTGNEKLFF. The CDR3 bases are TGTGCCAGCAGCCTTGGGACAGGGAATGAAAAACTGTTTTTT. The chain carries TRBV3-1 (or the pseudogene TRBV3-2) and TRBJ1-4, with 9 bases identical to TRBD1. This CDR3 is built from 14 residues. V was clipped by 4 bases and J by 5 bases; unmatched bases: 2. Germline V gene lookup returns CDR1 LGHDT and CDR2 YNNKEL (reference sequence).

This rearrangement joins TRBV7-2 to TRBJ2-1; tentative D call: TRBD2 (6 bases). Trimming stripped 5 bases from V and 6 bases from J, with 17 bases between. Looked up from germline, CDR1 is SGHTA and CDR2 is FQGNSA. The CDR3 consists of 15 residues. For the CDR3, the DNA is TGTGCCAGCAGCCCCCCGGGACTCTCAACCAATGAGCAGTTCTTC. Translation: CASSPPGLSTNEQFF.

This rearrangement joins TRBV29-1 to TRBJ2-1; 8 bases fit TRBD1. The germline V gene has CDR1 SQVTM and CDR2 ANQGSEA. This CDR3 spans 13 amino acids. Losses at the gene ends were 7 bases for V and 7 bases for J; bases not matched to a gene: 9. CDR3 region: CSADRVQVNEQFF. In DNA, the CDR3 is TGCAGCGCGGACAGGGTTCAGGTAAATGAGCAGTTCTTC.